Listed here is a single T cell receptor (beta chain). Its antigen remains unknown. The data stem from a study of cytomegalovirus exposure and HLA in healthy donors. Study-wide context: T cells numbering 150 million to 200 million yielded around 120 million unique TCR beta sequences in an earlier analysis. Study-wide points: Evidence from a later analysis indicated that most CMV-associated TCR beta chains looked HLA-restricted. A later analysis revealed that TCR association rates differed between HLA loci, peaking at DRB1 and bottoming out at HLA-C.

The PCR made use of 60 Vbeta and 13 Jbeta primers. The data were produced by immunoSEQ multiplex PCR, yet TCRdb's version contains in-frame clones alone and is incomplete. There are under 200,000 clones in the sample; 84% occur only once, and around 0.37% lies in the top ten. Trimming stripped 3 bases from V and 0 bases from J, with 11 bases between. In germline, CDR1 is SGHVS, CDR2 FNYEAQ. CDR3 size: 15 residues. The receptor comes from a boy aged 2 to 10 in good health and CMV-seronegative. Sequenced material: PBMCs. This chain joins TRBV7-6 and TRBJ1-1; TRBD1 might be the D (5 bases). The CDR3 protein is CASSFRAGMNTEAFF. The CDR3 nucleotides read TGTGCCAGCAGCTTCAGGGCAGGGATGAACACTGAAGCTTTCTTT.